This passage covers 13 T cell receptor beta chains from one sample sequenced in a study of T cells in Graves' hyperthyroidism and ophthalmopathy. From RNA transcripts, TCR beta CDR3 regions were amplified. Researchers ran a first-round RT-PCR on the TCR CDR3 using the HTBI primer set. TCRdb processed the multiplex PCR reads anew with MiXCR; each CDR3 protein has one entry. Here the sample spans about 130,000 distinct CDR3 sequences, less than 25% being singletons. What was sequenced was blood. The receptor set was obtained from a woman aged 45-65 years with Graves' hyperthyroidism that later progressed to Graves' ophthalmopathy.

This clonotype was counted many times. This sequence joins TRBV3-1 and TRBJ2-1, with TRBD2 matching over 10 bases. This CDR3 comprises 17 residues. Germline CDR1 and CDR2: LGHDT and YNNKEL (reference sequence). The V and J ends lost 0 bases and 4 bases, in that order; junction bases with no gene match: 6. CDR3 bases: TGTGCCAGCAGCCAAGATCGCCTAGCGGGAGTTTACAATGAGCAGTTCTTC. Amino acids: CASSQDRLAGVYNEQFF.

This clonotype was seen a few times. The V call is TRBV3-1, the J call TRBJ1-2, with D tentatively TRBD1 (5 bases). This CDR3 is built from 14 residues. Trimming stripped 1 base from V and 8 bases from J, with 14 bases between. CDR1 and CDR2 (germline): LGHDT, YNNKEL (reference sequence). CDR3 coding DNA: TGTGCCAGCAGCCAAGTGTCAGGGAGTAAGGGCTACACCTTC. Its translation is CASSQVSGSKGYTF.

The CDR3 here is CASSLKFRASNQPQHF. CDR3 in DNA: TGTGCCAGCAGTTTAAAGTTCAGAGCTAGCAATCAGCCCCAGCATTTT. This chain uses TRBV27 with TRBJ1-5; D is unclear. V was cut by 2 bases and J by 0 bases, with 11 bases left in between. This CDR3 region has 16 residues. Looked up from germline, CDR1 is MNHEY and CDR2 is SMNVEV (reference sequence).

This clonotype was counted at least ten times. The chain employs TRBV30 and TRBJ1-3; no definite D call. Per the germline V gene, CDR1 is GTSNPN and CDR2 is SVGIG (reference sequence). This CDR3 is built from 15 residues. Trimming removed 0 bases at V and 2 bases at J, with 11 bases between. CDR3 bases: TGTGCCTGGAGTGTGGGGTTGTCAACTGGAAACACCATATATTTT. This sequence encodes CAWSVGLSTGNTIYF.

This clonotype appeared many times. V usage is TRBV7-9 and J usage is TRBJ1-1; 11 bases are a match to TRBD1. The CDR3 runs to 16 residues. In germline, CDR1 is SEHNR, CDR2 FQNEAQ (reference sequence). J lost 3 bases, V lost 6 bases, and 9 bases had no gene match. CDR3 bases: TGTGCCAGCAGTCTTACGGACAGGGGGCTCGACACTGAAGCTTTCTTT. Translated, it gives CASSLTDRGLDTEAFF.

This clonotype occurred many times. The junction differs from germline at one of its ends, possibly a read error. The chain is built from TRBV28 and TRBJ2-1; TRBD2 aligns across 7 bases. The germline V gene has CDR1 MDHEN and CDR2 SYDVKM. There are 15 residues in the CDR3. In nucleotides, the CDR3 is TGTGCCAGCAGTTCGTCCCTAGCGGACTACAATAAGCAGTTCTTC. It encodes CASSSSLADYNKQFF. The variable domain in full, with the rest retrieved from reference TRBV28 and TRBJ2-1, is DVKVTQSSRYLVKRTGEKVFLECVQDMDHENMFWYRQDPGLGLRLIYFSYDVKMKEKGDIPEGYSVSREKKERFSLILESASTNQTSMYLCASSSSLADYNKQFFGPGTRLTVL.

There are many counts of this clonotype. The CDR3 loop is CASSSFSPGQGGYEQYF. The CDR3 region has the DNA TGTGCCAGCAGTTCTTTCAGCCCGGGACAGGGGGGCTACGAGCAGTACTTC. The V gene is TRBV28, the J gene TRBJ2-7, with 11 bases fitting TRBD1. CDR1 and CDR2 (germline): MDHEN, SYDVKM. With V trimmed by 4 bases and J by 3 bases, 11 bases remained unmatched. This CDR3 is 17 amino acids long.

This rearrangement joins TRBV29-1 to TRBJ2-1; 7 bases are shared with TRBD1. The CDR3 contains 14 residues. In germline, CDR1 is SQVTM, CDR2 ANQGSEA. The V and J ends lost 7 bases and 3 bases, in that order; junction bases with no gene match: 9. The CDR3 reads CSALGQDNYNEQFF. In DNA, the CDR3 is TGCAGCGCCCTCGGACAGGATAACTACAATGAGCAGTTCTTC.

This clonotype was counted ten times or more. The chain combines TRBV28 with TRBJ1-6; a weak D match, TRBD1 (5 bases). Per the germline V gene, CDR1 is MDHEN and CDR2 is SYDVKM. Trimming shortened V by 5 bases and J by 7 bases, and 15 bases separated the two germline ends. This CDR3 contains 15 residues. CDR3: CASSKIQGRNSPLHF. The CDR3 bases are TGTGCCAGCAGTAAGATTCAGGGTCGCAATTCACCCCTCCACTTT.

This clonotype was found many times. The rearrangement uses TRBV11-2 and TRBJ2-1, with 10 bases matching TRBD2. The ends lost 5 bases at V and 4 bases at J; junction bases unmatched: 11. This CDR3 spans 17 amino acids. CDR1 is SGHAT, CDR2 FQNNGV, per germline. CDR3 DNA sequence: TGTGCCAGCAGCAGAGGACTAGCGGAATCCCCGTACAATGAGCAGTTCTTC. It is translated as CASSRGLAESPYNEQFF.

This clonotype has only a few counts. This chain uses TRBV27 with TRBJ2-6, with D perhaps TRBD1 (6 bases). The V gene lost 7 bases and the J gene lost 0 bases, with 19 bases spanning the gap. The CDR3 is 18 amino acids. Germline loops: CDR1 MNHEY, CDR2 SMNVEV (reference sequence). CDR3 amino acids: CASTPGHRAPSGANVLTF. CDR3 DNA: TGTGCCAGCACCCCCGGTCACAGGGCCCCCTCTGGGGCCAACGTCCTGACTTTC.

V usage is TRBV5-6 and J usage is TRBJ2-3; TRBD1 matches 7 bases. V shed 2 bases and J 6 bases; nucleotides not matched to a gene: 15. Germline CDR1 SGHDT, CDR2 YYEEEE. The CDR3 length is 17 residues. The CDR3 loop is CASSFPRDSYVSDTQYF. CDR3 nucleotide sequence: TGTGCCAGCAGCTTCCCCCGGGACAGCTACGTATCGGATACGCAGTATTTT.

This clonotype was found many times. The chain employs TRBV5-1 and TRBJ1-1, with a possible D match to TRBD1 (6 bases). From germline, CDR1 is SGHRS and CDR2 YFSETQ. V lost 2 bases, J lost 1 base, and 24 bases lay in between. The length of the CDR3 is 19 residues. The CDR3 region has the DNA TGCGCCAGCAGCTTACCGGTGGGGGCGGCGAGGTTCGGGAACACTGAAGCTTTCTTT. Its protein product is CASSLPVGAARFGNTEAFF.